This T cell receptor (beta chain) was identified during a study of preoperative IRX-2 immunotherapy in early breast cancer. The V end lost 2 bases, the J end lost 6 bases, and 13 bases lay between the germline ends. Germline lookup yields CDR1 MDHEN and CDR2 SYDVKM. The CDR3 length is 14 residues. As to treatment: preoperative locoregional IRX-2 cytokine immunotherapy. This phase Ib study tested locoregional IRX-2 cytokine immunotherapy given before surgery. Sequencing was performed with immunoSEQ multiplex PCR; in TCRdb, only in-frame clones are kept and a portion is missing. The repertoire holds about 98,000 clones, with 70% to 90% as singletons.

This receptor was identified in a human donor with breast cancer. The rearrangement joins TRBV28 to TRBJ1-2; D gene ambiguous. The sample was tumor tissue, taken after IRX-2 immunotherapy. The CDR3 region is CASSLVSRGHGYTF. The CDR3 DNA follows: TGTGCCAGCAGTTTAGTATCTAGAGGGCATGGCTACACCTTC.